Sequencing of this TCR beta chain was carried out in a study of blood T cell repertoires in COVID-19. About the study: COVID-19 samples collected from the United States, Italy and Spain covered acute and convalescent phases. PBMCs, B-cell-depleted T cells, or T cells were the source of the cDNA or gDNA that made up the material.

As originally analysed: Amplification of reference gene primers was used by the study to estimate nucleated cell counts. Clones were sequenced by immunoSEQ multiplex PCR, and TCRdb holds only the in-frame ones, with some missing. V and J calls plus clone size are reproduced from that table; the DNA served to infer D and trimming. The sample carries about 140,000 clones, more than 65% recorded once. CDR3 length: 13 residues. The V gene lost 3 bases and the J gene lost 5 bases, with 10 bases spanning the gap. Germline V gene lookup returns CDR1 MDHEN and CDR2 SYDVKM. The origin of this receptor is a human donor in a cohort sampled during active COVID-19. The sequencing input was peripheral blood. The rearrangement links TRBV28 to TRBJ2-5; D uncertain. In DNA form, the CDR3 reads TGTGCCAGCAGTTTGGTCCCGCGGGAGACCCAGTACTTC. It is translated as CASSLVPRETQYF.